The 31 T cell receptor beta chains presented below share a single source sample, sequenced in a study of cytomegalovirus exposure and HLA in healthy donors. Researchers ran the PCR with 60 Vbeta and 13 Jbeta primers. Using immunoSEQ multiplex PCR, the repertoire was profiled, and TCRdb retains in-frame clones only, with some absent. The sample includes some 120,000 clones, about three quarters of them seen just once. Sequenced: PBMCs. The receptors come from a human donor in good health.

The chain uses TRBV11-1 and TRBJ2-3; 8 bases line up with TRBD2. Per the germline V gene, CDR1 is SGHAT and CDR2 is FQDESV (reference sequence). J gave up 1 base and V 0 bases, and 9 bases lay outside the gene matches. CDR3 length equals 18 residues. CDR3 in DNA: TGTGCCAGCAGCTTAGCGGTTTACGCGGGGGGCCGCACAGATACGCAGTATTTT. The encoded protein is CASSLAVYAGGRTDTQYF.

V is TRBV5-5 and J is TRBJ1-2; D remains ambiguous. Trimming removed 2 bases at V and 0 bases at J, with 8 bases between. Germline loops: CDR1 SGHKS, CDR2 YYEKEE (reference sequence). This CDR3 has 14 residues. CDR3 nucleotides: TGTGCCAGCAGCTTCCTAACAGCTAACTATGGCTACACCTTC. As protein: CASSFLTANYGYTF. Looking up the rest from reference TRBV5-5 and TRBJ1-2 gives the full variable domain: DAGVTQSPTHLIKTRGQQVTLRCSPISGHKSVSWYQQVLGQGPQFIFQYYEKEERGRGNFPDRFSARQFPNYSSELNVNALLLGDSALYLCASSFLTANYGYTFGSGTRLTVV.

This chain uses TRBV19 with TRBJ2-3, with 7 nucleotides matching TRBD1. V lost 3 bases and J lost 6; bases outside the gene matches: 6. The germline CDR1 and CDR2 sequences are LNHDA and SQIVND (reference sequence). The length of the CDR3 is 14 residues. The CDR3 loop is CASSIDRAADTQYF. DNA for the CDR3: TGTGCCAGTAGTATCGACAGGGCGGCGGATACGCAGTATTTT.

The genes are TRBV5-1 and TRBJ2-3; unclear D gene. V lost 6 bases and J lost 2, with 16 bases in between. Germline CDR1 reads SGHRS; CDR2 reads YFSETQ. The CDR3 loop spans 15 amino acids. The CDR3 region is CASKTPSHLTDTQYF. The CDR3, as DNA: TGCGCCAGCAAGACTCCATCACACCTCACAGATACGCAGTATTTT.

The chain links TRBV29-1 to TRBJ2-7; D is ambiguous. The CDR3 runs to 13 residues. Trimming removed 7 bases from V and 3 bases from J, with 16 bases in between. The V gene's germline CDR1 is SQVTM and CDR2 ANQGSEA. The CDR3 region has the DNA TGCAGCGCCGTCCCCTATTCCCACTACGAGCAGTACTTC. This gives the protein CSAVPYSHYEQYF.

The chain is built from TRBV6-1 and TRBJ2-7, with D perhaps TRBD2 (6 bases). Germline loops: CDR1 MNHNS, CDR2 SASEGT. The CDR3 is made up of 15 amino acids. With 6 bases removed from V and 6 bases from J, the gap between germline ends came to 21 bases. The CDR3 nucleotides read TGTGCCAGCAGCTCCTCGGGGACTGGGCAGGGCGAGCAGTACTTC. The encoded protein is CASSSSGTGQGEQYF.

The genes are TRBV5-4 and TRBJ2-1; maybe TRBD1 (6 bases). Germline assignment: CDR1 SGHNT and CDR2 YYREEE (reference sequence). The V end lost 3 bases, the J end lost 6 bases, and 16 bases lay between the germline ends. This CDR3 has 15 residues. For the CDR3, the DNA is TGTGCCAGCAGCTCACAGGGTATTAAGGGCAATGAGCAGTTCTTC. This codes for CASSSQGIKGNEQFF.

This clone has a single count. In DNA, the CDR3 is TGTGCCAGCAGCGGAAACGGGGGTGGCAATGAGCAGTTCTTC. As protein: CASSGNGGGNEQFF. The chain links TRBV11-3 to TRBJ2-1, with a tentative D call TRBD2 (6 bases). The CDR3 length is 14 residues. The germline gives CDR1 SGHNT, CDR2 YENEEA. V lost 5 bases and J 6 bases, leaving 14 bases between the germline ends.

V and J are TRBV5-1 and TRBJ2-2; maybe TRBD1 (6 bases). The germline V gene has CDR1 SGHRS and CDR2 YFSETQ. This CDR3 region has 14 residues. Trimming cost V 7 bases and J 8 bases, with 18 bases left between them. DNA for the CDR3: TGCGCCAGCTATAATCAGGGGTCTGCTGGGGAGCTGTTTTTT. Translated, it gives CASYNQGSAGELFF.

V and J are TRBV25-1 and TRBJ1-6; D remains unclear. The CDR3 contains 17 residues. CDR1 and CDR2 from the germline V gene are MGHDK and SYGVNS. V lost 0 bases, J lost 5 bases, and 14 bases lay in between. DNA of the CDR3: TGTGCCAGCAGTGAATATTATCTCAACACCGATAATTCACCCCTCCACTTT. Protein product: CASSEYYLNTDNSPLHF.

This clone turned up a few times. The chain combines TRBV6-5 with TRBJ1-1, with D uncertain. The germline CDR1 and CDR2 sequences are MNHEY and SVGAGI. V was pared by 1 base and J by 5 bases, with 14 bases between. CDR3 length equals 15 residues. The CDR3 nucleotides read TGTGCCAGCAGTTACTTGACAACCCCACGGACTGAAGCTTTCTTT. Translation: CASSYLTTPRTEAFF.

CDR3 nucleotides: TGTGCCAGCAGCCGATCCGGTTTGAACACTGAAGCTTTCTTT. Amino acids: CASSRSGLNTEAFF. The J gene is TRBJ1-1, the V gene TRBV6-6; D is uncertain. V gave up 6 bases and J gave up 0 bases, with 11 bases separating them. Germline loops: CDR1 MNHNY, CDR2 SVGAGI (reference sequence). The CDR3 has 14 amino acids.

This chain connects TRBV6-1 to TRBJ2-2; weak D call: TRBD1 (5 bases). CDR1 is MNHNS, CDR2 SASEGT, per germline. V lost 8 bases and J lost 4, with 11 bases in between. The length of the CDR3 is 13 residues. This chain's CDR3 is CASRTPFTGELFF. Here the CDR3 DNA reads TGTGCCAGCCGGACACCCTTCACCGGGGAGCTGTTTTTT.

The V gene is TRBV5-1, the J gene TRBJ2-5; 9 bases fit TRBD2. Germline V gives CDR1 SGHRS, CDR2 YFSETQ. V shed 0 bases and J 2 bases; nucleotides not matched to a gene: 5. The CDR3 covers 16 residues. CDR3 sequence (DNA): TGCGCCAGCAGCTTGGGACTAGCGGAGGCACAAGAGACCCAGTACTTC. This gives the protein CASSLGLAEAQETQYF.

The V and J genes are TRBV14 and TRBJ1-1; D not resolved. Germline-derived CDR1 and CDR2 are SGHDN and FVKESK. The length of the CDR3 is 13 residues. Trimming stripped 4 bases from V and 8 bases from J, with 14 bases between. The CDR3 spells CASSRRPTYEAFF. CDR3 coding DNA: TGTGCCAGCAGCCGTCGCCCCACATACGAAGCTTTCTTT. Full variable domain (remainder filled in from reference TRBV14 and TRBJ1-1): EAGVTQFPSHSVIEKGQTVTLRCDPISGHDNLYWYRRVMGKEIKFLLHFVKESKQDESGMPNNRFLAERTGGTYSTLKVQPAELEDSGVYFCASSRRPTYEAFFGQGTRLTVV.

This clone was seen a single time. V and J are TRBV29-1 and TRBJ2-3, with TRBD2 matching over 8 bases. The V gene's germline CDR1 is SQVTM and CDR2 ANQGSEA. V shed 8 bases and J 0 bases; nucleotides not matched to a gene: 7. This CDR3 is 14 amino acids long. CDR3 loop: CSSYSGASTDTQYF. The CDR3 nucleotides are TGCAGCTCCTATAGCGGGGCTAGCACAGATACGCAGTATTTT.

The rearrangement uses TRBV27 and TRBJ1-2, with D unclear. From germline, CDR1 is MNHEY and CDR2 SMNVEV (reference sequence). CDR3 length: 17 residues. Trimming cost V 0 bases and J 0 bases, with 14 bases left between them. The CDR3 is CASSLSLSSGANYGYTF. CDR3 DNA sequence: TGTGCCAGCAGTTTATCGCTAAGTTCCGGGGCTAACTATGGCTACACCTTC.

The CDR3 coding sequence is TGTGCCAGCAGTAGACAGGGTTCATCATCCTACGAGCAGTACTTC. This encodes CASSRQGSSSYEQYF. J is TRBJ2-7 and V is TRBV27, with 7 nucleotides matching TRBD1. The germline CDR1 and CDR2 sequences are MNHEY and SMNVEV (reference sequence). The CDR3 is made up of 15 amino acids. J gave up 1 base and V 5 bases, and 8 bases lay outside the gene matches.

The V and J genes are TRBV4-2 and TRBJ2-2; D perhaps matches TRBD2 (6 bases). Trimming stripped 10 bases from V and 2 bases from J, with 11 bases between. The CDR3 spans 13 residues. Germline V gene lookup returns CDR1 LGHNA and CDR2 YNFKEQ. The CDR3 region is CAIRDSNTGELFF. The CDR3 nucleotides read TGTGCCATACGGGACTCTAACACCGGGGAGCTGTTTTTT.

The chain joins TRBV7-2 to TRBJ2-1; D call uncertain. The CDR3 runs to 12 residues. The germline V gene has CDR1 SGHTA and CDR2 FQGNSA. Trimming stripped 1 base from V and 10 bases from J, with 8 bases between. For the CDR3, the DNA is TGTGCCAGCAGCTTAGGGTTGAGGGAGCAGTTCTTC. Translating gives CASSLGLREQFF.

This clone occurred once. The rearrangement joins TRBV16 to TRBJ2-1; TRBD1 matches 7 bases. The CDR3 totals 16 residues. V was pared by 3 bases and J by 0 bases, with 5 bases of the junction left unmatched. Looked up from germline, CDR1 is KGHSY and CDR2 is FQNENV. For the CDR3, the DNA is TGTGCCAGCAGCCAGCGTCGGGACAGCTCCTACAATGAGCAGTTCTTC. Encoded protein: CASSQRRDSSYNEQFF.

This chain joins TRBV6-6 and TRBJ1-3; TRBD1 matches at 8 bases. Germline V gene data show CDR1 as MNHNY and CDR2 as SVGAGI (reference sequence). V shed 4 bases, J shed 0 bases, and the junction held 5 bases outside the gene matches. This CDR3 region has 16 residues. CDR3 loop: CASSWGQVRSGNTIYF. The CDR3 nucleotides are TGTGCCAGCAGTTGGGGACAGGTGCGCTCTGGAAACACCATATATTTT.

Concerning this clone: One end of the junction varies from germline; a read error may be responsible. V is TRBV7-9 and J is TRBJ2-7, with D perhaps TRBD1 (6 bases). CDR1 and CDR2 (germline): SEHNR, FQNEAQ (reference sequence). The CDR3 sequence is 12 residues long. The CDR3 DNA follows: TGTTCCAGCAGCTTAGGGGGAGCCGAGCAGTACTTC. Its translation is CSSSLGGAEQYF.

This chain connects TRBV5-6 to TRBJ2-5, with TRBD1 matching over 10 bases. TRBJ2-7 matches the DNA end more closely, so the J call is doubtful. From germline, CDR1 is SGHDT and CDR2 YYEEEE. This CDR3 region has 14 residues. CDR3 protein: CASSLGTGGYEQYF. DNA of the CDR3: TGTGCCAGCAGCTTGGGGACAGGGGGCTACGAGCAGTACTTC.

This rearrangement joins TRBV4-2 to TRBJ1-2; possible D gene TRBD1, 5 bases. Germline V lookup: CDR1 LGHNA, CDR2 YNFKEQ. The CDR3 runs to 16 residues. Trimming cost V 0 bases and J 4 bases, with 15 bases left between them. The CDR3 DNA reads as TGTGCCAGCAGCCAAGATGAGCGGGGCTCGGGCTATGGCTACACCTTC. Its translation: CASSQDERGSGYGYTF.

J is TRBJ1-3 and V is TRBV6-6; D possibly corresponds to TRBD1 (5 bases). V was shortened by 8 bases and J by 2 bases, with 13 bases between the two germline ends. The CDR3 has 14 residues. In germline, CDR1 is MNHNY, CDR2 SVGAGI (reference sequence). For the CDR3, the DNA is TGTGCCAGCCAGGGCGGGGATACTGGAAACACCATATATTTT. Protein product: CASQGGDTGNTIYF.

This rearrangement joins TRBV5-1 to TRBJ2-5; tentative D call: TRBD1 (6 bases). Germline V lookup: CDR1 SGHRS, CDR2 YFSETQ. Trimming took 0 bases from V and 2 from J, leaving 8 bases between them. The CDR3 sequence is 14 residues long. Written as DNA, the CDR3 is TGCGCCAGCAGCTTGGTCGGACAGCAAGAGACCCAGTACTTC. Amino acid sequence: CASSLVGQQETQYF.

The V and J genes are TRBV27 and TRBJ1-5, with D possibly matching TRBD1 (5 bases). Per germline, CDR1 MNHEY and CDR2 SMNVEV (reference sequence). The CDR3 has 16 residues. V dropped 3 bases and J dropped 0 bases, with 12 bases sitting between them. The CDR3 protein is CASSLGGLLSNQPQHF. The CDR3, as DNA: TGTGCCAGCAGTTTGGGGGGACTCCTTAGCAATCAGCCCCAGCATTTT.

This clone was picked up a small number of times. The rearrangement uses TRBV19 and TRBJ1-1; D gene uncertain. This CDR3 spans 13 amino acids. In germline, CDR1 is LNHDA, CDR2 SQIVND (reference sequence). Deletions cut 9 bases from V and 6 bases from J, with 17 bases between. The CDR3 sequence: CASTSLGVPEAFF. CDR3 DNA: TGTGCCAGCACCTCCCTCGGGGTCCCTGAAGCTTTCTTT.

In its sample, this clone was seen once. The genes are TRBV9 and TRBJ2-7, with D possibly matching TRBD2 (5 bases). Germline values: CDR1 SGDLS, CDR2 YYNGEE. The germline V and J ends were trimmed by 0 bases and 0 bases, with 10 bases remaining between them. This CDR3 has 15 residues. This CDR3 is CASSVGTGSSYEQYF. CDR3 nucleotides: TGTGCCAGCAGCGTAGGGACGGGAAGCTCCTACGAGCAGTACTTC.

In DNA, the CDR3 is TGTGCCAGCTCACCACCGGCCAGCCAAGAGACCCAGTACTTC. It specifies CASSPPASQETQYF. J is TRBJ2-5 and V is TRBV18, with D unclear. The CDR3 extends over 14 amino acids. Trimming removed 0 bases at V and 1 base at J, with 6 bases between. The V gene's germline CDR1 is KGHSH and CDR2 LQKENI.